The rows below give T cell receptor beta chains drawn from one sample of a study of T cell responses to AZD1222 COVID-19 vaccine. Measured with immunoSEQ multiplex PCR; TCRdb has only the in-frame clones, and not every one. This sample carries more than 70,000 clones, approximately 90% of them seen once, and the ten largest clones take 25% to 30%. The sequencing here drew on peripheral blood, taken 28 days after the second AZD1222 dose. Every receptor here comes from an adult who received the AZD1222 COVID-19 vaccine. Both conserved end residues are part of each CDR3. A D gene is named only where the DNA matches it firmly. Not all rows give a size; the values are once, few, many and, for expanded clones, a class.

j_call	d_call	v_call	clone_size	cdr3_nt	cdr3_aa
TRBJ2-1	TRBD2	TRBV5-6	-	TGTGCCAGCAGCTTAATATGGCGGGAGGGTAACAATGAGCAGTTCTTC	CASSLIWREGNNEQFF
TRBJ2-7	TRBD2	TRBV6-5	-	TGTGCCAGCAGTTACCGCCTAACTAGCGGGAGCTACGAGCAGTACTTC	CASSYRLTSGSYEQYF
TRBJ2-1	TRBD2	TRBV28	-	TGTGCCAGCAGTTTATGGACTAGCGGGAGGAGGGTCAATGAGCAGTTCTTC	CASSLWTSGRRVNEQFF
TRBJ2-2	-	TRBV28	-	TGTGCCAGCAGCCCTGGAGGCATCAACACCGGGGAGCTGTTTTTT	CASSPGGINTGELFF
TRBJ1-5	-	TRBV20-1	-	TGCAGTGCTAGTCTCAGGGCGCTGGGCAATCAGCCCCAGCATTTT	CSASLRALGNQPQHF
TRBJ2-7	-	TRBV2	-	TGTGCCAGCAGTGTTAGTGGCGGGGTCTCCTACGAGCAGTACTTC	CASSVSGGVSYEQYF
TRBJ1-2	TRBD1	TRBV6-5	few	TGTGCCACCAGGGGGAGGGGGCAGGGCTACACCTTC	CATRGRGQGYTF
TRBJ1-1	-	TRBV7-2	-	TGTGCCAGCAGCTTAATCAGGGACACTGAAGCTTTCTTT	CASSLIRDTEAFF
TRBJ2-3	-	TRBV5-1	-	TGCGCCAGCAGCTTGGTGGGCGTCACAGATACGCAGTATTTT	CASSLVGVTDTQYF
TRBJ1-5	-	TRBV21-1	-	TGTGCCAGCAGCAACCACAAGGGCAGGGGGGAACAGCCCCAGCATTTT	CASSNHKGRGEQPQHF
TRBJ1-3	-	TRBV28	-	TGTGCCAGCATTACATGGTCAGGAGGCAGCCGAAACACCATATATTTT	CASITWSGGSRNTIYF
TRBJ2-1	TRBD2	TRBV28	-	TGTGCCAGCGGGACTAGCGCCTTCTCCTACAATGAGCAGTTCTTC	CASGTSAFSYNEQFF
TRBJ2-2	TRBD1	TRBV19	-	TGTGCCAGTAGTCCGCGACAGGGATCAACCGGGGAGCTGTTTTTT	CASSPRQGSTGELFF
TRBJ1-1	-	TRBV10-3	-	TGTGCCATCAGTGGGGATGGAGGGAATACTGAAGCTTTCTTT	CAISGDGGNTEAFF
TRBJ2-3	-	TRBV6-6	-	TGTGCCAGCAGTTTCCTTTCGGCAGCCACAGATACGCAGTATTTT	CASSFLSAATDTQYF
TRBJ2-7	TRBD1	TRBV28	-	TGTGCCAGCAGCTCCTGGGACGGGACAGGGCCAGCGGGGGAGCAGTACTTC	CASSSWDGTGPAGEQYF
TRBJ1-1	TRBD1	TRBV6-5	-	TGTGCCAGCAGTTGGGACAGTACCAACACTGAAGCTTTCTTT	CASSWDSTNTEAFF
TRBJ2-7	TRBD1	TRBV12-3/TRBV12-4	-	TGTGCCAGCACCACACAGGGGGCCTACGAGCAGTACTTC	CASTTQGAYEQYF
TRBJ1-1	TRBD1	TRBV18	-	TGTGCCAGCTCACCGGGACAGGGGGCCTTTGGCACTGAAGCTTTCTTT	CASSPGQGAFGTEAFF
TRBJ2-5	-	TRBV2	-	TGTGCCAGCAGTGAGACTGAAGGGTCGGGGGAGACCCAGTACTTC	CASSETEGSGETQYF
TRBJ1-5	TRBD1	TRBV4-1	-	TGCGCCAGCAGCGACAGGGCCAATCAGCCCCAGCATTTT	CASSDRANQPQHF
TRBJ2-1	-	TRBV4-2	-	TGTGCCAGCAGCCAAGAATCGAGTTCCGATGAGCAGTTCTTC	CASSQESSSDEQFF
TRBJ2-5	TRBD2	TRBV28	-	TGTGCCAGCAGTTCAGGACTAGCGGAGACCCAGTACTTC	CASSSGLAETQYF
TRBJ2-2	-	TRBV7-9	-	TGTGCCAGCAGCTTTTCCGGATCCGGGGAGCTGTTTTTT	CASSFSGSGELFF
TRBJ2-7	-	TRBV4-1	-	TGCGCCAGCAGCCAAGGGTGGGGGGCGAAAGCTGACGAGCAGTACTTC	CASSQGWGAKADEQYF
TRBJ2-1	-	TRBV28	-	TGTGCCAGCAGTTTCTCGGGAGCAAAGAATGAGCAGTTCTTC	CASSFSGAKNEQFF
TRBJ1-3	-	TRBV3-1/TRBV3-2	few	TGTGCCAGCAGCCTCCTCCAGTGGAGCTCTGGAAACACCATATATTTT	CASSLLQWSSGNTIYF
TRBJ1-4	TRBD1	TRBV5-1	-	TGCGCCAGCAGCTTGGGGGACAGGGTAGGGCCTAATGAAAAACTGTTTTTT	CASSLGDRVGPNEKLFF
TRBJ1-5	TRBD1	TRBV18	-	TGTGCCAGCTCACCCCAGGGGGCCGCGCAGCCCCAGCATTTT	CASSPQGAAQPQHF
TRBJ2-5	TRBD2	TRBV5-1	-	TGCGCCAGCAGCCCGAGACTAGCGCAGAGGGGAGAGACCCAGTACTTC	CASSPRLAQRGETQYF
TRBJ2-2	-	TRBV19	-	TGTGCCAGTACTTCCCCGAGGGGGGCGAACACCGGGGAGCTGTTTTTT	CASTSPRGANTGELFF
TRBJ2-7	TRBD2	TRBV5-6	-	TGTGCCAGCAGCCTTCTAGCGGGAGGGCTCTCCTACGAGCAGTACTTC	CASSLLAGGLSYEQYF
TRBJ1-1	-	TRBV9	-	TGTGCCAGCAGCGTCTCCGGGACGAACACTGAAGCTTTCTTT	CASSVSGTNTEAFF
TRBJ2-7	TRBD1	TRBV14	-	TGTGCCAGCACACCGGACAGGGGCTCCCCTCAGCAGTACTTC	CASTPDRGSPQQYF
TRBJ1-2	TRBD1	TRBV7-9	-	TGTGCCAGCAGCCCCACCCAACAAATAAGACAGGGCAGTGGTGGCTACACCTTC	CASSPTQQIRQGSGGYTF